The 20 T cell receptor beta chains given below trace back to one sample, sequenced in a study of T and B cells in COVID-19 patients. Each TRB amplification used about 220-500 ng of genomic DNA from blood. Multiplex PCR with BIOMED2 TRB-A/B primer pools amplified TRB rearrangements. In TCRdb, the multiplex PCR reads were re-called with MiXCR into one record per CDR3 protein. The top ten clones hold more than 3.5% of a sample with thousands of distinct CDR3 sequences, 20% to 25% of them seen once. The specimen sequenced was blood. These receptors were taken from a human donor who had recovered from COVID-19.

This clonotype is medium-sized (0.01 to 0.1%) in the sample. The rearrangement joins TRBV19 to TRBJ2-1; D remains ambiguous. With 1 base removed from V and 4 bases from J, the gap between germline ends came to 5 bases. Germline CDR1 is LNHDA and CDR2 is SQIVND (reference sequence). This CDR3 region has 13 residues. The CDR3 loop is CASSIAHYNEQFF. The CDR3 nucleotides are TGTGCCAGTAGTATAGCACATTACAATGAGCAGTTCTTC.

In this sample, this clonotype is medium-sized. The chain couples TRBV6-5 to TRBJ2-3, with D uncertain. With 4 bases removed from V and 5 bases from J, the gap between germline ends came to 4 bases. The germline V gene has CDR1 MNHEY and CDR2 SVGAGI. The CDR3 extends over 11 amino acids. The CDR3 DNA reads TGTGCCAGCAGTTGGCGAGATACGCAGTATTTT. Encoded protein: CASSWRDTQYF.

Sample share makes this clonotype medium-sized. The chain is built from TRBV18 and TRBJ1-4, with D maybe TRBD1 (6 bases). The germline V gene has CDR1 KGHSH and CDR2 LQKENI. This CDR3 has 15 residues. With 0 bases removed from V and 8 bases from J, the gap between germline ends came to 13 bases. CDR3 sequence reads: CASSPPDQGREKLFF. The CDR3 region has the DNA TGTGCCAGCTCACCACCGGATCAGGGGAGGGAAAAACTGTTTTTT.

This clonotype is medium-sized. The J gene is TRBJ2-5, the V gene TRBV15, with D perhaps TRBD2 (7 bases). V was clipped by 5 bases and J by 2 bases, with 12 bases between them. Germline lookup yields CDR1 LNHNV and CDR2 YYDKDF (reference sequence). This CDR3 is 14 amino acids long. CDR3 amino acids: CATSHEGGQETQYF. CDR3 coding DNA: TGTGCCACCAGCCACGAGGGGGGGCAAGAGACCCAGTACTTC.

The chain carries TRBV29-1 and TRBJ2-5; possibly TRBD2 for D (5 bases). Looked up from germline, CDR1 is SQVTM and CDR2 is ANQGSEA. V was clipped by 5 bases and J by 7 bases, with 14 bases between them. The CDR3 loop spans 12 amino acids. CDR3 region: CSVRTQGGTQYF. In DNA form, the CDR3 reads TGCAGCGTTCGGACTCAAGGAGGGACCCAGTACTTC.

This clonotype is categorized as medium-sized. This chain connects TRBV5-5 to TRBJ1-5; 8 positions match TRBD1. V gave up 4 bases and J gave up 6 bases; unmatched junction bases: 18. There are 18 residues in the CDR3. Germline CDR1 reads SGHKS; CDR2 reads YYEKEE (reference sequence). CDR3 sequence reads: CASSPRDRWDGVIQPQHF. CDR3 nucleotide sequence: TGTGCCAGCAGCCCGAGGGACAGGTGGGATGGGGTGATTCAGCCCCAGCATTTT.

This clonotype appeared many times. V is TRBV19 and J is TRBJ2-4, with 7 bases aligning to TRBD1. Per the germline V gene, CDR1 is LNHDA and CDR2 is SQIVND (reference sequence). V shed 6 bases, J shed 0 bases, and the junction held 5 bases outside the gene matches. The length of the CDR3 is 15 residues. The CDR3 DNA reads as TGTGCCAGTAGCGGACAGGCACTAGCCAAAAACATTCAGTACTTC. It encodes CASSGQALAKNIQYF. Full variable domain (outside the CDR3, taken from reference TRBV19 and TRBJ2-4): DGGITQSPKYLFRKEGQNVTLSCEQNLNHDAMYWYRQDPGQGLRLIYYSQIVNDFQKGDIAEGYSVSREKKESFPLTVTSAQKNPTAFYLCASSGQALAKNIQYFGAGTRLSVL.

This clonotype rates as medium-sized (0.01 to 0.1%). The CDR3 region is CASTPSWGDYEQYF. The CDR3 nucleotides are TGTGCCAGCACCCCGAGTTGGGGGGACTACGAGCAGTACTTC. The chain is built from TRBV6-5 and TRBJ2-7; TRBD2 might be the D (6 bases). The CDR3 totals 14 residues. V was pared by 7 bases and J by 3 bases, with 16 bases between. Germline values: CDR1 MNHEY, CDR2 SVGAGI.

This clonotype came up many times. In DNA, the CDR3 is TGTGCCAGCAGTGTTGGACAGGGGGCAACTGAAGCTTTCTTT. Protein sequence: CASSVGQGATEAFF. The chain uses TRBV6-1 and TRBJ1-1; 11 bases agree with TRBD1. Germline V lookup: CDR1 MNHNS, CDR2 SASEGT. V shed 4 bases, J shed 5 bases, and the junction held 3 bases outside the gene matches. The length of the CDR3 is 14 residues.

Comments on this clonotype: A read error may be the cause here, since a much bigger clone is one base away. The V gene is TRBV5-6, the J gene TRBJ1-2, with D uncertain. Trimming stripped 6 bases from V and 5 bases from J, with 17 bases between. Germline values: CDR1 SGHDT, CDR2 YYEEEE. The CDR3 contains 14 residues. The CDR3 DNA reads TGTGCCAGCATAGGTCAGCCTTCACTGTATGGCTACACCTTC. Translation gives CASIGQPSLYGYTF.

This chain joins TRBV5-1 and TRBJ2-1; 11 bases agree with TRBD2. The CDR3 runs 17 residues. V lost 5 bases and J lost 0; bases outside the gene matches: 7. Germline V gene lookup returns CDR1 SGHRS and CDR2 YFSETQ. This CDR3 is CASRATSGGRSYNEQFF. CDR3 DNA sequence: TGCGCCAGCAGAGCTACTAGCGGGGGACGCTCCTACAATGAGCAGTTCTTC.

This clonotype was observed many times. This chain uses TRBV5-1 with TRBJ1-2; D call uncertain. The germline V gene encodes CDR1 SGHRS and CDR2 YFSETQ. V lost 0 bases and J 1 base, leaving 10 bases between the germline ends. The CDR3 covers 15 residues. This CDR3 reads CASSLGERDNYGYTF. The DNA for the CDR3 is TGCGCCAGCAGCTTGGGTGAGAGGGATAACTATGGCTACACCTTC.

By sample share, this clonotype is medium-sized (0.01 to 0.1%). The chain carries TRBV6-5 and TRBJ2-5, with D tentatively TRBD1 (5 bases). CDR3 length equals 13 residues. V was trimmed by 4 bases and J by 4 bases, leaving 10 bases between them. Germline V gene data show CDR1 as MNHEY and CDR2 as SVGAGI. CDR3 region: CASSLTVLETQYF. CDR3 nucleotides: TGTGCCAGCAGTTTGACAGTTTTAGAGACCCAGTACTTC.

By its share, this clonotype is large. This chain links TRBV19 with TRBJ1-1; TRBD1 agrees at 7 bases. Germline trimming cut 9 bases from V and 0 bases from J; bases unmatched to any gene: 4. CDR1 is LNHDA, CDR2 SQIVND, per germline (reference sequence). This CDR3 comprises 13 residues. CDR3 sequence (DNA): TGTGCCAGCTCGACAGGGATGAACACTGAAGCTTTCTTT. Its protein is CASSTGMNTEAFF.

The genes are TRBV6-5 and TRBJ2-7; 11 bases align to TRBD2. CDR3 size: 14 residues. The junction had 7 bases not matched to a gene; V was cut back by 6 bases and J by 6 bases. Looked up from germline, CDR1 is MNHEY and CDR2 is SVGAGI. The CDR3 here is CASRPTSGAREQYF. The CDR3 DNA reads TGTGCCAGCAGGCCGACTAGCGGGGCTCGCGAGCAGTACTTC.

V is TRBV5-1 and J is TRBJ2-1; 9 bases are a match to TRBD1. V shed 0 bases, J shed 5 bases, and the junction held 6 bases outside the gene matches. CDR1 is SGHRS and CDR2 is YFSETQ in the germline V gene. The CDR3 extends over 16 amino acids. The CDR3 DNA is TGCGCCAGCAGCTTGGCCGGGACAGGGAGGGACAATGAGCAGTTCTTC. It is translated as CASSLAGTGRDNEQFF.

This clonotype has a handful of counts. The J gene is TRBJ1-5, the V gene TRBV6-1; D not resolved. Trimming stripped 7 bases from V and 15 bases from J, with 22 bases between. From germline, CDR1 is MNHNS and CDR2 SASEGT. The CDR3 length is 13 residues. The DNA of the CDR3 is TGTGCCAGCAATGGTAACTCCATCTCCGGGTCGCATTTT. Translation gives CASNGNSISGSHF.

This clonotype was observed a few times. The V and J genes are TRBV7-9 and TRBJ2-5; D is perhaps TRBD2 (6 bases). This CDR3 is 15 amino acids long. Trimming took 3 bases from V and 0 from J, leaving 11 bases between them. CDR1 and CDR2 (germline): SEHNR, FQNEAQ (reference sequence). The chain's CDR3 is CASSLGEAYQETQYF. DNA for the CDR3: TGTGCCAGCAGCTTGGGGGAGGCGTACCAAGAGACCCAGTACTTC.

The chain joins TRBV7-2 to TRBJ2-5, with a tentative D call TRBD1 (5 bases). This CDR3 spans 14 amino acids. V was shortened by 2 bases and J by 4 bases, with 11 bases between the two germline ends. CDR1 is SGHTA, CDR2 FQGNSA, per germline. The CDR3 sequence is CASSLNQGAETQYF. The CDR3, as DNA: TGTGCCAGCAGCTTAAACCAGGGTGCAGAGACCCAGTACTTC.

This clonotype is labeled as medium-sized. The chain combines TRBV19 with TRBJ2-3; no definite D call. The ends were cut back, 6 bases at V and 4 bases at J, with 11 bases in the middle. This CDR3 has 13 amino acids. Germline lookup yields CDR1 LNHDA and CDR2 SQIVND (reference sequence). CDR3 loop: CASSLLLADTQYF. The CDR3 DNA follows: TGTGCCAGTAGCCTCCTCTTAGCAGATACGCAGTATTTT.